This TCR beta chain appears in the sequencing data of a study of T cells after yellow fever vaccination. Study-wide context: Any fraction with a low cell number was prepared using SMART-Seq v4 Ultra Low Input. Findings of the study overall: The secondary response was weaker, and its peak arrived faster, on day 5 versus 15. Within FACS-sorted repertoires, abundant clonotypes contaminating from the bulk population could be present.

Trimming took 4 bases from V and 6 from J, leaving 16 bases between them. The CDR3 totals 15 residues. Germline CDR1 reads LGHNA; CDR2 reads YSLEER. This clonotype has only a few counts. Its antigen is undetermined. They built TCR cDNA with 5'RACE template switching, a step that put in a universal primer site and UMIs. TCRdb passed the 5' RACE reads through MiXCR, listing each CDR3 protein once. The sample lists about 340,000 distinct CDR3 sequences, under 15% occurring once. The material was CD4+ T cells sorted from PBMCs, obtained 15 days after the yellow fever booster vaccination. The V call is TRBV4-3, the J call TRBJ2-1; weak D call: TRBD2 (5 bases). This sequence originates from a young man who received the YFV17D yellow fever vaccine. The CDR3 DNA reads TGCGCCAGCAGCCTTTCGTCCCACCGGGGCAATGAGCAGTTCTTC. Its protein product is CASSLSSHRGNEQFF.